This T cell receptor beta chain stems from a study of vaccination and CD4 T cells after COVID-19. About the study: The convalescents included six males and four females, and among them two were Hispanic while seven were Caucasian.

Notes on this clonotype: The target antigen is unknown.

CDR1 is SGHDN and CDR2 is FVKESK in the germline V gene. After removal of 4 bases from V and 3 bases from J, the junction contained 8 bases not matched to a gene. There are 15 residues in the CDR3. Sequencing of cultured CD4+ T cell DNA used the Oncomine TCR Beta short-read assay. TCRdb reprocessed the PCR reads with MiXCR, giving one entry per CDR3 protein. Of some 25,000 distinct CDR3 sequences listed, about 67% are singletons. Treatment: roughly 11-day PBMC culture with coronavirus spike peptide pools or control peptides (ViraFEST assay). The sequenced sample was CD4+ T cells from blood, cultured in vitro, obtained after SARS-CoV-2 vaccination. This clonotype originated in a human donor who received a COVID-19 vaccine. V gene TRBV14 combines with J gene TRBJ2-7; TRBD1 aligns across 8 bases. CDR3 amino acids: CASSRPGQDLYEQYF. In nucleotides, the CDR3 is TGTGCCAGCAGCCGCCCGGGACAGGATCTCTACGAGCAGTACTTC.